This entry concerns a single T cell receptor beta chain. This sample is part of a study of shared clonotypes between healthy human individuals. The healthy adult donors were HIV-negative and reported no recent acute infections or vaccinations. CD45RA-negative memory and CD45RA+ naive subsets were split from the CD4+ cells. Some clones are missing from TCRdb's copy, which holds only in-frame ones; the method was immunoSEQ multiplex PCR. The sample shows some 1 million clones, about three quarters of them seen only once. The specimen was memory CD4+ T cells sorted from blood. As to subset: CD45RA-negative fraction. This clonotype was sampled from a man between 18 and 35 years old in good health.

The CDR3 is CASSLGQASWYGYTF. CDR3 bases: TGTGCCAGCAGCTTAGGACAGGCCTCTTGGTATGGCTACACCTTC. The chain employs TRBV7-2 and TRBJ1-2; possibly TRBD1 for D (6 bases). The CDR3 spans 15 residues. Per germline, CDR1 SGHTA and CDR2 FQGNSA. V lost 1 base and J lost 5, with 14 bases in between.